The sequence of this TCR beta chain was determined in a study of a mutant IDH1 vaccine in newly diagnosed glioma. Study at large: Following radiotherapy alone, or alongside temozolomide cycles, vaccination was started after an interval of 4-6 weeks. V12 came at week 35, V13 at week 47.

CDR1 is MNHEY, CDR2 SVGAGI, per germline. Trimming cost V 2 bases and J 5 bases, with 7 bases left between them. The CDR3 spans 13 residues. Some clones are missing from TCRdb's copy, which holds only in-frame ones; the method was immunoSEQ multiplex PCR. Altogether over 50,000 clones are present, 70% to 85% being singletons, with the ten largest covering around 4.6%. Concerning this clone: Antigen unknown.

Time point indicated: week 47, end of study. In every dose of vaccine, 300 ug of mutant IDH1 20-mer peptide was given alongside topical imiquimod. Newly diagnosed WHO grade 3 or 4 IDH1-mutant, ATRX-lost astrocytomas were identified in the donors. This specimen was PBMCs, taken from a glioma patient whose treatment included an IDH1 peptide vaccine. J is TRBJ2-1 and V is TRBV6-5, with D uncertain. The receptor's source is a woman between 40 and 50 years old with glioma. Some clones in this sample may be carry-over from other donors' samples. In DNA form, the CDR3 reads TGTGCCAGCAGTTACGGTCGGAACAATGAGCAGTTCTTC. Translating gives CASSYGRNNEQFF.